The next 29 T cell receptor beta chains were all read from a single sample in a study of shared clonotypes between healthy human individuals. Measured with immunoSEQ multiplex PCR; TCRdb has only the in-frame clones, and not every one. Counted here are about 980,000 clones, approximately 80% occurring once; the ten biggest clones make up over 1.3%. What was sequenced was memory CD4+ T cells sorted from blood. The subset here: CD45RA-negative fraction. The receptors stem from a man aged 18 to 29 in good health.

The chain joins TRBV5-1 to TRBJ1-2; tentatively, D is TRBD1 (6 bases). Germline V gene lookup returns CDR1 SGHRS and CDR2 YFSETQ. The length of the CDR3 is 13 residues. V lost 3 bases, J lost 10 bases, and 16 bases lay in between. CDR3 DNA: TGCGCCAGCAGCTCTGGACAGCTTGGGGACTACACCTTC. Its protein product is CASSSGQLGDYTF.

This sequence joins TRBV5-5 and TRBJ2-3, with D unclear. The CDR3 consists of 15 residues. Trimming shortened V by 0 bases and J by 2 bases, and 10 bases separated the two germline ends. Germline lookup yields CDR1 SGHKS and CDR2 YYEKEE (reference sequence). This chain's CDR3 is CASSLGVVLTDTQYF. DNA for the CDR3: TGTGCCAGCAGCTTGGGAGTGGTGCTCACAGATACGCAGTATTTT.

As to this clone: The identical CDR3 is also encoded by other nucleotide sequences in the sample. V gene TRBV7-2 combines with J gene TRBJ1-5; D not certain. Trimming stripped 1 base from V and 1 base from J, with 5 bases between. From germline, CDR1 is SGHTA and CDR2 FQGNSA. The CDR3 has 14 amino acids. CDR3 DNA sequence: TGTGCCAGCAGCTTAGGACGGAGCAATCAGCCCCAGCATTTT. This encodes CASSLGRSNQPQHF.

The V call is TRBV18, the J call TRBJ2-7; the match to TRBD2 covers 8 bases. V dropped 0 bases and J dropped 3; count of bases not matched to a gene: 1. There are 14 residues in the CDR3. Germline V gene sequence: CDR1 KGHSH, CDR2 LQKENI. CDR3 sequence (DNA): TGTGCCAGCTCACCACCGGGACTAGTCTACGAGCAGTACTTC. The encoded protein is CASSPPGLVYEQYF. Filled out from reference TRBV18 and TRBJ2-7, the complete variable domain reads NAGVMQNPRHLVRRRGQEARLRCSPMKGHSHVYWYRQLPEEGLKFMVYLQKENIIDESGMPKERFSAEFPKEGPSILRIQQVVRGDSAAYFCASSPPGLVYEQYFGPGTRLTVT.

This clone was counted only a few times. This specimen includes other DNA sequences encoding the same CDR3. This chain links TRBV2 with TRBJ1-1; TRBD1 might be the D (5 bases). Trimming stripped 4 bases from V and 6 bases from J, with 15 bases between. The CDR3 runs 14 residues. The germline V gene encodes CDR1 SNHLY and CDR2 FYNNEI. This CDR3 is CASSVLGERAEAFF. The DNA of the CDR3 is TGTGCCAGCAGTGTATTGGGGGAGCGGGCTGAAGCTTTCTTT.

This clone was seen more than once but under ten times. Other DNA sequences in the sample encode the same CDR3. DNA of the CDR3: TGCGCCAGCAGCCAGGACAGGAGCTCCTACAATGAGCAGTTCTTC. Its translation is CASSQDRSSYNEQFF. The chain uses TRBV4-3 and TRBJ2-1, with 7 bases that match TRBD1. CDR1 is LGHNA, CDR2 YSLEER, per germline. This CDR3 region has 15 residues. J gave up 0 bases and V 3 bases, and 2 bases lay outside the gene matches.

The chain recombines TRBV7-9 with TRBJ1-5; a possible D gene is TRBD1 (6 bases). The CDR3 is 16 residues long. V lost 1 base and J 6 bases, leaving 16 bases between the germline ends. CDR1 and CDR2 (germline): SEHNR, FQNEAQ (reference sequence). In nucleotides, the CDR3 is TGTGCCAGCAGCTTAGATTCCCCACAGGGTGGTCAGCCCCAGCATTTT. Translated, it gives CASSLDSPQGGQPQHF. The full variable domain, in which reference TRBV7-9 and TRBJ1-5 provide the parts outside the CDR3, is DTGVSQNPRHKITKRGQNVTFRCDPISEHNRLYWYRQTLGQGPEFLTYFQNEAQLEKSRLLSDRFSAERPKGSFSTLEIQRTEQGDSAMYLCASSLDSPQGGQPQHFGDGTRLSIL.

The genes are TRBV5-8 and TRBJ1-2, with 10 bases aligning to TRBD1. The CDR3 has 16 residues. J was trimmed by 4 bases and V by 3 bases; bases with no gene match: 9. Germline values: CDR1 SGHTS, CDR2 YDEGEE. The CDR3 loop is CASSSGQGVMIYGYTF. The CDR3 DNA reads TGTGCCAGCAGCTCAGGACAGGGGGTGATGATCTATGGCTACACCTTC.

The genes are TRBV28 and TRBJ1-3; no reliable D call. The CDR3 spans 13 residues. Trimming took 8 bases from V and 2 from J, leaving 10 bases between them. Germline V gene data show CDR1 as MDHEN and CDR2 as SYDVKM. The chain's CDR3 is CASFRVPGNTIYF. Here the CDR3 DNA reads TGTGCCAGCTTTAGGGTGCCTGGAAACACCATATATTTT. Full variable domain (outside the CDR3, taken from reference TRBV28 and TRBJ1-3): DVKVTQSSRYLVKRTGEKVFLECVQDMDHENMFWYRQDPGLGLRLIYFSYDVKMKEKGDIPEGYSVSREKKERFSLILESASTNQTSMYLCASFRVPGNTIYFGEGSWLTVV.

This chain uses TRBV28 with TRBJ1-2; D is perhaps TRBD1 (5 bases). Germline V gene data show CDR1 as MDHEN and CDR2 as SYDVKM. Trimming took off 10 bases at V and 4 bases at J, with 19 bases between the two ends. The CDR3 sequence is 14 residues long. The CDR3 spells CATRALRASYGYTF. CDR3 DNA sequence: TGTGCCACCAGGGCCCTCCGAGCTAGCTATGGCTACACCTTC.

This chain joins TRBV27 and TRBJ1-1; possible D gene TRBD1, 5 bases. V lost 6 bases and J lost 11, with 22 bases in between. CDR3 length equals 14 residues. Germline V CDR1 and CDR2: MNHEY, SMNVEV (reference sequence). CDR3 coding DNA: TGTGCCAGCAGGTCCTGGAGTGAAGGGGCTACCGCTTTCTTT. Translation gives CASRSWSEGATAFF.

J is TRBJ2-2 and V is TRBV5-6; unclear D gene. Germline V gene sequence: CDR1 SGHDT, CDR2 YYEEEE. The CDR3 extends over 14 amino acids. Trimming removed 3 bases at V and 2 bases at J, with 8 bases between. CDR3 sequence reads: CASSSSANTGELFF. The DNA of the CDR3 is TGTGCCAGCAGCTCCAGCGCTAACACCGGGGAGCTGTTTTTT.

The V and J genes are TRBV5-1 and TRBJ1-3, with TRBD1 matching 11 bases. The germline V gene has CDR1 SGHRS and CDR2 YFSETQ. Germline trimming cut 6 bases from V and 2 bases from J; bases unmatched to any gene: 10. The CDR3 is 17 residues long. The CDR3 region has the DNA TGCGCCAGCACCAAAATCCCGGGACAGGGGGCTGGAAACACCATATATTTT. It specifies CASTKIPGQGAGNTIYF.

The CDR3 DNA follows: TGCGCCAGCAGCGTAGGACAGGCGTCCTACAATGAGCAGTTCTTC. It specifies CASSVGQASYNEQFF. The rearrangement uses TRBV5-1 and TRBJ2-1; 7 bases fit TRBD1. V dropped 4 bases and J dropped 1; count of bases not matched to a gene: 5. This CDR3 is 15 amino acids long. The germline V gene has CDR1 SGHRS and CDR2 YFSETQ.

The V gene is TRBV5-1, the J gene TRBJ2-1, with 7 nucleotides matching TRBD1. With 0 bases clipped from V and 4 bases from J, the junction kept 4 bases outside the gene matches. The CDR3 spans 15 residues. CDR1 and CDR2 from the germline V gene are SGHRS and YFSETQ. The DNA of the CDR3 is TGCGCCAGCAGCTTGGGGGACAGATTATACAATGAGCAGTTCTTC. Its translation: CASSLGDRLYNEQFF.

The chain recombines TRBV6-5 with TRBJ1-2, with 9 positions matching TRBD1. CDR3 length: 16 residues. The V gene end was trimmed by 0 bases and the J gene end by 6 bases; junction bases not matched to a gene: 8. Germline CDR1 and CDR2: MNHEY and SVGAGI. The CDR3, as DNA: TGTGCCAGCAGTTACTCGCCCGGGACAGGGAGAGATGGCTACACCTTC. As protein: CASSYSPGTGRDGYTF.

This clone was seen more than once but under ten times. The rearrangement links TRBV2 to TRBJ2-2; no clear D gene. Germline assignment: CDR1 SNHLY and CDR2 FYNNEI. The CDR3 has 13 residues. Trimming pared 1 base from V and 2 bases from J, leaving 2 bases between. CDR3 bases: TGTGCCAGCAGTGAAGTCAACACCGGGGAGCTGTTTTTT. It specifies CASSEVNTGELFF.

CDR3 in amino acids: CASSNPGQRHEKLFF. CDR3 coding DNA: TGTGCCAGTAGTAACCCGGGACAGAGACATGAAAAACTGTTTTTT. The chain recombines TRBV19 with TRBJ1-4; TRBD1 aligns across 7 bases. CDR1 is LNHDA, CDR2 SQIVND, per germline (reference sequence). V lost 4 bases to trimming and J lost 6 bases; unmatched junction nucleotides: 8. The CDR3 extends over 15 amino acids.

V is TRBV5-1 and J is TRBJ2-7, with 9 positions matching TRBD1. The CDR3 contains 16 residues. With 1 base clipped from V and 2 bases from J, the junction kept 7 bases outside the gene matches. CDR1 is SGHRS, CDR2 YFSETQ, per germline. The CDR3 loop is CASSLFSTGGTYEQYF. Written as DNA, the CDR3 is TGCGCCAGCAGCTTGTTTTCGACAGGGGGAACCTACGAGCAGTACTTC.

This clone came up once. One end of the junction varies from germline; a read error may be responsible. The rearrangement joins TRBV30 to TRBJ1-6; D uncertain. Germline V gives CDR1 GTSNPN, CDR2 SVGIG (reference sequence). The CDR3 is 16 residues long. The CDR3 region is CAWREKGASFNSPLHF. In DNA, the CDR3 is TGTGCCTGGAGGGAAAAGGGTGCCTCCTTTAATTCACCCCTCCACTTT.

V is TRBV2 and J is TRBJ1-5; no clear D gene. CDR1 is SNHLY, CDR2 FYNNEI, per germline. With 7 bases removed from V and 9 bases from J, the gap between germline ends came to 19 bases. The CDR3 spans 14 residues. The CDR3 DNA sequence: TGTGCCAGCACCGAAGCGCCAGCCGGAGGGCCCCAGCATTTT. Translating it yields CASTEAPAGGPQHF.

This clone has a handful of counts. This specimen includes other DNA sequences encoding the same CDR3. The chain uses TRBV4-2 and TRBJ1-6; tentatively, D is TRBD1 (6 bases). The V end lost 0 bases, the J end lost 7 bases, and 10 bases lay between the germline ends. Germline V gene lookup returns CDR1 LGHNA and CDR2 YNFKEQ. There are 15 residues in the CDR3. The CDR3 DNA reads TGTGCCAGCAGCCAAGATCTCCAGGGGAATTCACCCCTCCACTTT. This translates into CASSQDLQGNSPLHF.

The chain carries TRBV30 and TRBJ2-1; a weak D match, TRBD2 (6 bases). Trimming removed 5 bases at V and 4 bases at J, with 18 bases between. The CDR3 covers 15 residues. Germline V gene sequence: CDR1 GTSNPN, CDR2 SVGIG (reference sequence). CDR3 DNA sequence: TGTGCCTGGCGCCCTCGAGGGAGGTCATACAATGAGCAGTTCTTC. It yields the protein CAWRPRGRSYNEQFF. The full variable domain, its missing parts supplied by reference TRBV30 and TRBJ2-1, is SQTIHQWPATLVQPVGSPLSLECTVEGTSNPNLYWYRQAAGRGLQLLFYSVGIGQISSEVPQNLSASRPQDRQFILSSKKLLLSDSGFYLCAWRPRGRSYNEQFFGPGTRLTVL.

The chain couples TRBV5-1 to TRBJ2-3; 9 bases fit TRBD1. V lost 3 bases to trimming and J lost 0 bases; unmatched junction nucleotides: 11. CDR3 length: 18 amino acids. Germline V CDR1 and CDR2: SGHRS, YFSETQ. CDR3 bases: TGCGCCAGCAGCTCACCGCCGGGACAGGGACGGAGCACAGATACGCAGTATTTT. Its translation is CASSSPPGQGRSTDTQYF.

The CDR3 DNA reads TGTGCCAGCAGGGTCGCGGGACCCCTTGCACCTACAGATACGCAGTATTTT. This sequence encodes CASRVAGPLAPTDTQYF. This chain joins TRBV6-4 and TRBJ2-3; perhaps TRBD2 as D (6 bases). Germline V lookup: CDR1 MRHNA, CDR2 SNTAGT. There are 17 residues in the CDR3. Deletions cut 6 bases from V and 3 bases from J, with 22 bases between.

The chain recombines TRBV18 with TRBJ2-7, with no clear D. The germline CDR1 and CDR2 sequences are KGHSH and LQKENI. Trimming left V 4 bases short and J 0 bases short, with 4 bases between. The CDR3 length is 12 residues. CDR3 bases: TGTGCCAGCTCACATCCCTCCTACGAGCAGTACTTC. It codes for CASSHPSYEQYF.

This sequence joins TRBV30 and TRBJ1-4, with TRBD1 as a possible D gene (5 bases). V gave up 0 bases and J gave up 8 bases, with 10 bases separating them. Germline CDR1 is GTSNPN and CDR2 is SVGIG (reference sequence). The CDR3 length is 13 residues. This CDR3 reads CAWSVWGGEKLFF. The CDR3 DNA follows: TGTGCCTGGAGTGTATGGGGCGGGGAAAAACTGTTTTTT.

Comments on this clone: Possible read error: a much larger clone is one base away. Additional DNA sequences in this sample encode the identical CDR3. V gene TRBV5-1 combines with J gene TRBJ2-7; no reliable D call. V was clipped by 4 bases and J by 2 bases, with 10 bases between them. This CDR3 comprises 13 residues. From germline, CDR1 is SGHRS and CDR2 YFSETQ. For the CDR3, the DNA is TGCGCCAGCAGCCCCGGACCTGCCTACGAGCAGTACTTC. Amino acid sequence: CASSPGPAYEQYF.

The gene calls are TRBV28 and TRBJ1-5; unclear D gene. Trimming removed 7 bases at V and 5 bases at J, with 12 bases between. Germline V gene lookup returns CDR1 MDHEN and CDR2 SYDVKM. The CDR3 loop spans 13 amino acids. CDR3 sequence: CASIRSGDQPQHF. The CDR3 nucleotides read TGTGCCAGCATCCGAAGTGGGGATCAGCCCCAGCATTTT. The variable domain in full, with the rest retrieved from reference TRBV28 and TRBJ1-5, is DVKVTQSSRYLVKRTGEKVFLECVQDMDHENMFWYRQDPGLGLRLIYFSYDVKMKEKGDIPEGYSVSREKKERFSLILESASTNQTSMYLCASIRSGDQPQHFGDGTRLSIL.